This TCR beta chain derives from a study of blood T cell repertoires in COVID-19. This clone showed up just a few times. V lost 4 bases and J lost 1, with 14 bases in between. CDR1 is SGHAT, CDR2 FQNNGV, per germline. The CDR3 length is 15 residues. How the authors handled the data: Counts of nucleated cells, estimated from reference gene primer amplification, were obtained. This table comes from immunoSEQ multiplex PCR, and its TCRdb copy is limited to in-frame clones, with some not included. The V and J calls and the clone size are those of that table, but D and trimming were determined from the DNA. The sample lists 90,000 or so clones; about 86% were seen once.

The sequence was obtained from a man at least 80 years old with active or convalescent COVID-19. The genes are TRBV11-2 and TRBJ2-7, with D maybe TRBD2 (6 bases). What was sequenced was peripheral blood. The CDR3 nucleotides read TGTGCCAGCAGCTGGAGCCCTAGCGCTTCCTACGAGCAGTACTTC. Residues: CASSWSPSASYEQYF.